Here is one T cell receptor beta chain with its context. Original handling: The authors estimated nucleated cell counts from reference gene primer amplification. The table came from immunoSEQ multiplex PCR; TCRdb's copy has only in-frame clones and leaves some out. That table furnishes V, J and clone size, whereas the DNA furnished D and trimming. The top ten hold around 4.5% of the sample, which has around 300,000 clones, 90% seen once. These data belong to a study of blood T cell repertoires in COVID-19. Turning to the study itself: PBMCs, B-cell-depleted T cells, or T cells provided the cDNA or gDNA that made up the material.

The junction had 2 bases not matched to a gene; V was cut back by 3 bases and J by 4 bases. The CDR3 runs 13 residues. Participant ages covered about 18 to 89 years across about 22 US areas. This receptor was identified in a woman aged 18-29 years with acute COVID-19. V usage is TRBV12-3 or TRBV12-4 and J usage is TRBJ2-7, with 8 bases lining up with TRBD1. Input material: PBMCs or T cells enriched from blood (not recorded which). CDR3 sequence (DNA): TGTGCCAGCAGTTTTACAGGGGGGTACGAGCAGTACTTC. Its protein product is CASSFTGGYEQYF.